These T cell receptor beta chains were read from a single sample in a study of identical twins. Each CDR3 protein is one row after TCRdb ran MiXCR on the 5' RACE reads. The sample consists of 450,000 or so distinct CDR3 sequences, about 18% of them appearing once. Sequenced sample: naive T cells sorted from blood. The receptors originated from a middle-aged man in good health. CDR3s include the opening cysteine and the closing phenylalanine or tryptophan. The order of the fields is D gene, clone size, J gene, V gene, CDR3 protein, CDR3 DNA. A D gene is named only where the DNA matches it firmly. Expanded clones get a size class; other rows say once, few or many, or leave the size out.

d_call: TRBD2; clone_size: .; j_call: TRBJ2-3; v_call: TRBV7-2; cdr3_aa: CASSRSGGSSTDTQYF; cdr3_nt: TGTGCCAGCAGCCGTAGCGGGGGCTCTAGCACAGATACGCAGTATTTT
d_call: .; clone_size: many; j_call: TRBJ1-5; v_call: TRBV4-3; cdr3_aa: CASSQESGNQPQHF; cdr3_nt: TGCGCCAGCAGCCAAGAATCCGGGAATCAGCCCCAGCATTTT
d_call: .; clone_size: .; j_call: TRBJ2-5; v_call: TRBV4-3; cdr3_aa: CASSPLPDGKETQYF; cdr3_nt: TGCGCCAGCAGCCCCCTTCCCGACGGCAAAGAGACCCAGTACTTC
d_call: .; clone_size: once; j_call: TRBJ2-3; v_call: TRBV11-2; cdr3_aa: CASSLLYGTPSDTQYF; cdr3_nt: TGTGCCAGCAGCTTACTATACGGGACCCCCTCAGATACGCAGTATTTT
d_call: .; clone_size: .; j_call: TRBJ1-5; v_call: TRBV5-5; cdr3_aa: CASSLGLTLARNQPQHF; cdr3_nt: TGTGCCAGCAGCTTGGGATTGACCTTAGCCCGCAATCAGCCCCAGCATTTT
d_call: .; clone_size: .; j_call: TRBJ1-2; v_call: TRBV7-9; cdr3_aa: CASSRSDRLSGYTF; cdr3_nt: TGTGCCAGCAGCCGCTCTGACAGGCTCTCTGGCTACACCTTC
d_call: .; clone_size: .; j_call: TRBJ1-4; v_call: TRBV4-2; cdr3_aa: CACRGGAGKKLFF; cdr3_nt: TGTGCCTGTAGGGGGGGGGCCGGGAAAAAACTGTTTTTT
d_call: .; clone_size: .; j_call: TRBJ2-7; v_call: TRBV15; cdr3_aa: CATSRDGGSYDEQYF; cdr3_nt: TGTGCCACCAGCAGAGATGGGGGCAGCTACGACGAGCAGTACTTC
d_call: .; clone_size: few; j_call: TRBJ1-3; v_call: TRBV29-1; cdr3_aa: CSVAGLTGNTIYF; cdr3_nt: TGCAGCGTTGCAGGGTTGACTGGAAACACCATATATTTT
d_call: .; clone_size: few; j_call: TRBJ2-7; v_call: TRBV20-1; cdr3_aa: CSARDGKISSSYEQYF; cdr3_nt: TGCAGTGCTAGAGATGGGAAGATCTCCAGCTCCTACGAGCAGTACTTC
d_call: TRBD2; clone_size: few; j_call: TRBJ2-1; v_call: TRBV5-6; cdr3_aa: CASSEGTSSREQFF; cdr3_nt: TGTGCCAGCAGCGAAGGGACTAGTTCCCGGGAGCAGTTCTTC
d_call: .; clone_size: .; j_call: TRBJ1-5; v_call: TRBV28; cdr3_aa: CASSPAGNRYQPQHF; cdr3_nt: TGTGCCAGCAGCCCCGCTGGGAATAGGTATCAGCCCCAGCATTTT
d_call: TRBD2; clone_size: .; j_call: TRBJ2-7; v_call: TRBV6-1; cdr3_aa: CASSRVAGDHYEQYF; cdr3_nt: TGTGCCAGCAGCAGGGTAGCGGGAGACCACTACGAGCAGTACTTC
d_call: TRBD1; clone_size: .; j_call: TRBJ1-1; v_call: TRBV14; cdr3_aa: CASSRGQVEAFF; cdr3_nt: TGTGCCAGCAGCCGGGGACAGGTTGAAGCTTTCTTT
d_call: TRBD2; clone_size: .; j_call: TRBJ2-3; v_call: TRBV20-1; cdr3_aa: CSASYTSGRSTDTQYF; cdr3_nt: TGCAGTGCTAGTTATACTAGCGGGAGGAGCACAGATACGCAGTATTTT
d_call: TRBD2; clone_size: .; j_call: TRBJ2-1; v_call: TRBV19; cdr3_aa: CASKPPAGLAGNPYNEQFF; cdr3_nt: TGTGCCAGTAAACCACCCGCTGGGCTAGCGGGAAACCCCTACAATGAGCAGTTCTTC
d_call: .; clone_size: .; j_call: TRBJ1-6; v_call: TRBV5-1; cdr3_aa: CASSLFGVGSNSPLHF; cdr3_nt: TGCGCCAGCAGCTTGTTTGGGGTAGGGTCTAATTCACCCCTCCACTTT
d_call: TRBD2; clone_size: few; j_call: TRBJ2-1; v_call: TRBV19; cdr3_aa: CASASGSRHEQFF; cdr3_nt: TGTGCCAGTGCTAGCGGGAGTCGGCATGAGCAGTTCTTC
d_call: .; clone_size: few; j_call: TRBJ2-5; v_call: TRBV10-3; cdr3_aa: CAISESGQVRYQETQYF; cdr3_nt: TGTGCCATCAGTGAGTCAGGGCAGGTCAGGTACCAAGAGACCCAGTACTTC
d_call: TRBD2; clone_size: few; j_call: TRBJ2-2; v_call: TRBV6-2/TRBV6-3; cdr3_aa: CASSPLAGGNTGELFF; cdr3_nt: TGTGCCAGCAGTCCGCTAGCGGGGGGAAACACCGGGGAGCTGTTTTTT
d_call: TRBD2; clone_size: .; j_call: TRBJ2-1; v_call: TRBV4-3; cdr3_aa: CASSQDGTRDEQFF; cdr3_nt: TGCGCCAGCAGCCAAGATGGGACTAGGGACGAGCAGTTCTTC
d_call: .; clone_size: few; j_call: TRBJ2-7; v_call: TRBV7-2; cdr3_aa: CASSLVLGGAREQYF; cdr3_nt: TGTGCCAGCAGCTTAGTGCTGGGGGGGGCCCGTGAGCAGTACTTC
d_call: .; clone_size: few; j_call: TRBJ2-1; v_call: TRBV11-1; cdr3_aa: CASSSHNWRVSSYNEQFF; cdr3_nt: TGTGCCAGCAGCTCCCACAATTGGAGGGTGAGCTCCTACAATGAGCAGTTCTTC
d_call: TRBD1; clone_size: .; j_call: TRBJ1-4; v_call: TRBV15; cdr3_aa: CATSRGQGVTNEKLFF; cdr3_nt: TGTGCCACCAGCAGGGGACAGGGGGTGACTAATGAAAAACTGTTTTTT
d_call: .; clone_size: .; j_call: TRBJ2-7; v_call: TRBV24-1; cdr3_aa: CATSDTKRGYEQYF; cdr3_nt: TGTGCCACCAGTGATACCAAAAGGGGTTACGAGCAGTACTTC
d_call: TRBD2; clone_size: .; j_call: TRBJ2-7; v_call: TRBV4-3; cdr3_aa: CASSQEPAGYEQYF; cdr3_nt: TGCGCCAGCAGCCAAGAACCAGCGGGGTACGAGCAGTACTTC
d_call: .; clone_size: few; j_call: TRBJ2-2; v_call: TRBV18; cdr3_aa: CASSSQEGAGELFF; cdr3_nt: TGTGCCAGCTCATCACAGGAGGGGGCCGGGGAGCTGTTTTTT
d_call: .; clone_size: many; j_call: TRBJ2-1; v_call: TRBV20-1; cdr3_aa: CSARDLTHNEQFF; cdr3_nt: TGCAGTGCTAGAGATTTGACACACAATGAGCAGTTCTTC
d_call: .; clone_size: .; j_call: TRBJ2-7; v_call: TRBV27; cdr3_aa: CASSQNLGTGQNEQYF; cdr3_nt: TGTGCCAGCAGTCAGAACCTCGGGACCGGACAAAACGAGCAGTACTTC